This TCR beta chain was identified in a study of blood T cells in healthy people across ages. The study's findings and limits: Naive CD4+ cells and diversity were both higher in long-lived donors than in aged donors.

The CDR3 is 15 residues long. V lost 1 base to trimming and J lost 3 bases, with 13 bases between them. The germline gives CDR1 LGHNA, CDR2 YNFKEQ. Comments on this clonotype: Its antigen remains unknown.

With a J-beta primer mix and a sample-barcoded 5' primer, a second PCR ran about 6 to 11 cycles. Paired-end reads containing CDR3 totaled no fewer than 3 million for each sample. Each CDR3 protein gets one entry after TCRdb re-called the 5' RACE reads with MiXCR. This table holds more than 500,000 distinct CDR3 sequences, about 25% found once. The study recruited healthy Caucasian donors from Russia who were aged about 6 to 90. These sequences were also reported in another study, on T cells of mothers and their children. That study reports: M1S, a second-PCR primer, added sample barcodes and 2-4 random nucleotides.

The specimen was blood. This clonotype was obtained from a boy between 2 and 10 years old in good health. The rearrangement links TRBV4-2 to TRBJ2-7, with D perhaps TRBD1 (6 bases). The CDR3: CASSQGGQLSYEQYF. DNA for the CDR3: TGTGCCAGCAGCCAAGGAGGACAGCTTAGCTACGAGCAGTACTTC.